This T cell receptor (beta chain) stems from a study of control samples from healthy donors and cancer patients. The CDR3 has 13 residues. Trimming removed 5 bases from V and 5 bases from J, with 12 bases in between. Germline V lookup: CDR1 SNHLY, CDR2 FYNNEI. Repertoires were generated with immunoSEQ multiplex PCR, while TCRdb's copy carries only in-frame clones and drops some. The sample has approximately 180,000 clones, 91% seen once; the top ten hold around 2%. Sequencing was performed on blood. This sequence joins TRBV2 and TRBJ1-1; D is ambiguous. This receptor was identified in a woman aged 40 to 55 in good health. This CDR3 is CASSLAVGTEAFF. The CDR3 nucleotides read TGTGCCAGCAGTCTAGCCGTGGGGACTGAAGCTTTCTTT.